These 27 T cell receptor beta chains were all obtained from the same sample, sequenced in a study of blood T cell repertoires in COVID-19. Profiling relied on immunoSEQ multiplex PCR, and the TCRdb table lists in-frame clones only, not all of them. This sample has 150,000 to 200,000 clones, with 88% found just once. The sample comprised peripheral blood. The origin of the receptors is a man aged 35-49 years with active or convalescent COVID-19.

This clone occurred once. This chain uses TRBV28 with TRBJ2-2; D not resolved. Germline CDR1 MDHEN, CDR2 SYDVKM. V shed 8 bases and J shed 4 bases, with 8 bases lying between them. The CDR3 is made up of 12 amino acids. CDR3 nucleotide sequence: TGTGCCAGCCCCTCGGGCACCGGGGAGCTGTTTTTT. It specifies CASPSGTGELFF.

This clone was observed a single time. Other DNA sequences in the sample encode the same CDR3. The chain carries TRBV3-1 (or the pseudogene TRBV3-2) and TRBJ2-1; the D is unclear. V was pared by 1 base and J by 5 bases, with 3 bases between. Germline V gene lookup returns CDR1 LGHDT and CDR2 YNNKEL (reference sequence). CDR3 length: 12 amino acids. The CDR3 DNA sequence: TGTGCCAGCAGCCAAGGCGACAATGAGCAGTTCTTC. Its protein is CASSQGDNEQFF.

Note on this clone: A read error may produce the germline difference seen at one junction end. This chain connects TRBV5-1 to TRBJ1-3; the D is unclear. From germline, CDR1 is SGHRS and CDR2 YFSETQ. This CDR3 region has 14 residues. The CDR3 region is CASSLGLSGNTIYF. The CDR3 DNA reads as TGCGCTAGCAGCTTAGGACTCTCTGGAAACACCATATATTTT.

This clone was seen just once. The chain carries TRBV6-1 and TRBJ2-1, with a possible D match to TRBD2 (5 bases). The germline V and J ends were trimmed by 0 bases and 0 bases, with 12 bases remaining between them. CDR1 is MNHNS and CDR2 is SASEGT in the germline V gene. The CDR3 is 17 amino acids. The CDR3 here is CASSEAFPGSSYNEQFF. In nucleotides, the CDR3 is TGTGCCAGCAGTGAAGCGTTCCCGGGAAGCTCCTACAATGAGCAGTTCTTC.

Here the CDR3 reads CASSEAKGYTF. The CDR3 DNA reads as TGTGCCAGCAGCGAAGCGAAAGGCTACACCTTC. The chain has TRBV7-2 and TRBJ1-2; D remains unclear. V shed 5 bases and J shed 8 bases, with 9 bases lying between them. The CDR3 spans 11 residues. Looked up from germline, CDR1 is SGHTA and CDR2 is FQGNSA.

The sample holds one count of this clone. The gene calls are TRBV7-2 and TRBJ1-4; 7 bases map to TRBD1. This CDR3 spans 16 amino acids. J was trimmed by 8 bases and V by 0 bases; bases with no gene match: 9. CDR1 SGHTA and CDR2 FQGNSA come from the germline V gene. For the CDR3, the DNA is TGTGCCAGCAGCTTAGCAGGGAACAGGGGCGGGGAAAAACTGTTTTTT. Its translation: CASSLAGNRGGEKLFF.

About this clone: Additional DNA sequences in this sample encode the identical CDR3. The CDR3 bases are TGTGCCAGTAGTATCCAGGGTAGCTACAATGAGCAGTTCTTC. It is translated as CASSIQGSYNEQFF. The rearrangement joins TRBV19 to TRBJ2-1; possibly TRBD1 for D (5 bases). The CDR3 has 14 residues. CDR1 and CDR2 from the germline V gene are LNHDA and SQIVND (reference sequence). V was trimmed by 3 bases and J by 3 bases, leaving 9 bases between them.

The chain combines TRBV2 with TRBJ1-3; D gene ambiguous. Per the germline V gene, CDR1 is SNHLY and CDR2 is FYNNEI. V was pared by 6 bases and J by 0 bases, with 12 bases between. The CDR3 has 15 amino acids. The CDR3 loop is CASSLSRGSGNTIYF. CDR3 DNA: TGTGCCAGCAGCCTTTCACGCGGCTCTGGAAACACCATATATTTT.

This chain joins TRBV28 and TRBJ2-1, with 14 nucleotides matching TRBD2. The CDR3 runs to 16 residues. CDR1 MDHEN and CDR2 SYDVKM come from the germline V gene. V was pared by 4 bases and J by 7 bases, with 6 bases of the junction left unmatched. CDR3 sequence reads: CASSSRTSGRSNEQFF. The CDR3 region has the DNA TGTGCCAGCAGTTCAAGGACTAGCGGGAGGTCGAATGAGCAGTTCTTC.

The genes are TRBV6-5 and TRBJ2-1, with 8 bases fitting TRBD2. Per the germline V gene, CDR1 is MNHEY and CDR2 is SVGAGI. This CDR3 comprises 12 residues. V was pared by 6 bases and J by 10 bases, with 5 bases of the junction left unmatched. The CDR3 loop is CASSPSGGEQFF. The CDR3 DNA sequence: TGTGCCAGCAGCCCCTCGGGAGGGGAGCAGTTCTTC.

This rearrangement joins TRBV6-5 to TRBJ1-2; tentative D call: TRBD1 (6 bases). The V and J ends lost 2 bases and 4 bases respectively, with 11 bases between them. CDR3 size: 14 residues. CDR1 and CDR2 (germline): MNHEY, SVGAGI. CDR3: CASSYKGDSYGYTF. The CDR3, as DNA: TGTGCCAGCAGTTACAAGGGGGATAGCTATGGCTACACCTTC.

The chain employs TRBV5-1 and TRBJ2-5, with D hard to call. Deletions cut 3 bases from V and 3 bases from J, with 12 bases between. The CDR3 has 14 amino acids. The V gene's germline CDR1 is SGHRS and CDR2 YFSETQ. CDR3 sequence reads: CASSSLIVKETQYF. The CDR3 DNA reads TGCGCCAGCAGCTCTTTAATAGTAAAAGAGACCCAGTACTTC.

The V call is TRBV7-9, the J call TRBJ2-1, with 12 bases lining up with TRBD2. Germline V gene sequence: CDR1 SEHNR, CDR2 FQNEAQ (reference sequence). The CDR3 consists of 17 residues. V shed 5 bases, J shed 8 bases, and the junction held 13 bases outside the gene matches. The CDR3 DNA reads TGTGCCAGCAGCATCGCCATTCTAGCGGGAGGGCCCGATGAGCAGTTCTTC. Amino acids: CASSIAILAGGPDEQFF.

This clone was picked up one time. J is TRBJ1-1 and V is TRBV6-5; D gene unclear. V lost 8 bases, J lost 3 bases, and 7 bases lay in between. The CDR3 contains 11 residues. Germline V CDR1 and CDR2: MNHEY, SVGAGI. The CDR3 nucleotides are TGTGCCAGCGGGAGGGACACTGAAGCTTTCTTT. Translating it yields CASGRDTEAFF.

The genes are TRBV15 and TRBJ1-5; D unclear. The CDR3 spans 15 residues. V lost 1 base and J lost 0, with 7 bases in between. Germline CDR1 and CDR2: LNHNV and YYDKDF (reference sequence). As DNA, the CDR3 is TGTGCCACCAGCAGAGGCCCGAGTAGCAATCAGCCCCAGCATTTT. It is translated as CATSRGPSSNQPQHF.

This sequence joins TRBV28 and TRBJ1-1; TRBD1 matches at 12 bases. Germline assignment: CDR1 MDHEN and CDR2 SYDVKM. V lost 4 bases and J lost 9; bases outside the gene matches: 6. The CDR3 totals 14 residues. Here the CDR3 DNA reads TGTGCCAGCAGTTCCTCCGGGACAGGGGGCCAAGCTTTCTTT. Translated: CASSSSGTGGQAFF.

This clone was recorded once. V and J are TRBV11-2 and TRBJ2-1; 11 nucleotides match TRBD2. Per the germline V gene, CDR1 is SGHAT and CDR2 is FQNNGV. The V gene end was trimmed by 4 bases and the J gene end by 8 bases; junction bases not matched to a gene: 7. The CDR3 is made up of 15 amino acids. CDR3: CASSSLAGGRYEQFF. The DNA of the CDR3 is TGTGCCAGCAGCTCTCTAGCGGGGGGCCGGTATGAGCAGTTCTTC. The full variable domain, rest sourced from reference TRBV11-2 and TRBJ2-1, is EAGVAQSPRYKIIEKRQSVAFWCNPISGHATLYWYQQILGQGPKLLIQFQNNGVVDDSQLPKDRFSAERLKGVDSTLKIQPAKLEDSAVYLCASSSLAGGRYEQFFGPGTRLTVL.

This clone was observed a handful of times. This sequence joins TRBV2 and TRBJ2-7, with D maybe TRBD1 (6 bases). Germline loops: CDR1 SNHLY, CDR2 FYNNEI. Trimming left V 6 bases short and J 0 bases short, with 12 bases between. This CDR3 region has 14 residues. The CDR3 here is CASRQGSTSYEQYF. The CDR3, as DNA: TGTGCCAGCAGACAGGGATCTACCTCCTACGAGCAGTACTTC. Together with reference TRBV2 and TRBJ2-7, the CDR3 gives the full variable domain: EPEVTQTPSHQVTQMGQEVILRCVPISNHLYFYWYRQILGQKVEFLVSFYNNEISEKSEIFDDQFSVERPDGSNFTLKIRSTKLEDSAMYFCASRQGSTSYEQYFGPGTRLTVT.

The J gene is TRBJ2-7, the V gene TRBV4-1, with 7 nucleotides matching TRBD1. The germline V gene has CDR1 MGHRA and CDR2 YSYEKL. The length of the CDR3 is 15 residues. V trimming: 0 bases; J trimming: 6 bases; junction bases outside the gene matches: 8. The CDR3 DNA is TGCGCCAGCAGCCAAGATCCCGCAGGGGGTGGCGAGCAGTACTTC. Translation: CASSQDPAGGGEQYF.

The chain combines TRBV7-8 with TRBJ1-5, with D maybe TRBD1 (5 bases). The CDR3 consists of 13 residues. V lost 2 bases and J 5 bases, leaving 7 bases between the germline ends. Germline V gene lookup returns CDR1 SGHVS and CDR2 FQNEAQ. In nucleotides, the CDR3 is TGTGCCAGCAGCTTAACGGGGGATCAGCCCCAGCATTTT. It translates to CASSLTGDQPQHF.

V is TRBV7-9 and J is TRBJ1-2; no firm D call. V was pared by 3 bases and J by 2 bases, with 7 bases between. CDR3 length: 13 residues. The germline CDR1 and CDR2 sequences are SEHNR and FQNEAQ (reference sequence). The CDR3 is CASSFPGNYGYTF. The DNA for the CDR3 is TGTGCCAGCAGCTTTCCGGGGAACTATGGCTACACCTTC.

This chain joins TRBV19 and TRBJ1-1; D is ambiguous. Germline lookup yields CDR1 LNHDA and CDR2 SQIVND (reference sequence). Trimming took off 6 bases at V and 4 bases at J, with 12 bases between the two ends. The length of the CDR3 is 13 residues. In DNA, the CDR3 is TGTGCCAGTAGCCACCCGGGAGGCACTGAAGCTTTCTTT. Protein sequence: CASSHPGGTEAFF.

The chain has TRBV30 and TRBJ2-3; 10 positions agree with TRBD2. V was pared by 0 bases and J by 5 bases, with 5 bases of the junction left unmatched. This CDR3 is built from 15 residues. Germline CDR1 reads GTSNPN; CDR2 reads SVGIG (reference sequence). CDR3 region: CAWSVPSGSLDTQYF. In DNA form, the CDR3 reads TGTGCCTGGAGTGTTCCTAGCGGGAGTTTAGATACGCAGTATTTT.

This clone was counted a single time. This sequence joins TRBV5-4 and TRBJ1-2, with TRBD1 identical over 8 bases. Germline V gene lookup returns CDR1 SGHNT and CDR2 YYREEE (reference sequence). V was pared by 4 bases and J by 2 bases, with 10 bases of the junction left unmatched. The CDR3 covers 16 residues. CDR3 loop: CASSPGSRGLNYGYTF. As DNA, the CDR3 is TGTGCCAGCAGCCCTGGAAGCAGGGGGCTAAACTATGGCTACACCTTC.

This chain uses TRBV7-8 with TRBJ1-6; D is uncertain. There are 15 residues in the CDR3. Deletions cut 5 bases from V and 8 bases from J, with 16 bases between. Per germline, CDR1 SGHVS and CDR2 FQNEAQ. The CDR3 DNA reads TGTGCCAGCAGCCCGGCGGGGAGAGCAGATTCACCCCTCCACTTT. Amino acids: CASSPAGRADSPLHF.

The J gene is TRBJ2-2, the V gene TRBV4-1, with D possibly TRBD2 on 7 matching bases. Trimming cost V 0 bases and J 5 bases, with 16 bases left between them. The germline gives CDR1 MGHRA, CDR2 YSYEKL. This CDR3 region has 17 residues. In DNA, the CDR3 is TGCGCCAGCAGCCAAGAAGGGGGAGGGGGTATTACCGGGGAGCTGTTTTTT. It codes for CASSQEGGGGITGELFF.

CDR3 residues: CASSLARTSGRSPYEQYF. The CDR3 DNA follows: TGTGCCAGCAGCTTAGCTAGGACTAGCGGGAGGAGCCCCTACGAGCAGTACTTC. The chain joins TRBV7-2 to TRBJ2-7, with 14 positions matching TRBD2. Germline CDR1 and CDR2: SGHTA and FQGNSA. V shed 0 bases, J shed 2 bases, and the junction held 6 bases outside the gene matches. There are 18 residues in the CDR3.